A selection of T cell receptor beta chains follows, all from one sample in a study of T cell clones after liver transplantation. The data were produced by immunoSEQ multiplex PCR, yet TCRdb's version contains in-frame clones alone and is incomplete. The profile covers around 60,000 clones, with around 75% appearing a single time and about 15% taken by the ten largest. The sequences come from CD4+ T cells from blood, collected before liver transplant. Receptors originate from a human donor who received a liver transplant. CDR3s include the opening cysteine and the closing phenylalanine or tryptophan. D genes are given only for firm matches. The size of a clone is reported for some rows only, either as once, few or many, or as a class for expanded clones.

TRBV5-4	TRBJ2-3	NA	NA	CASSFWTVTDTQYF	TGTGCCAGCAGCTTTTGGACAGTCACAGATACGCAGTATTTT
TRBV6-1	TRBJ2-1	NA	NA	CASSGQVRDEQFF	TGTGCCAGCAGTGGACAGGTTAGGGATGAGCAGTTCTTC
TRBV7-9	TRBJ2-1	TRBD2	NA	CASSLGGGVNEQFF	TGTGCCAGCAGCTTAGGCGGGGGGGTCAATGAGCAGTTCTTC
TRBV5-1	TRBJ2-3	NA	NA	CASSLEGVGTDTQYF	TGCGCCAGCAGCCTCGAGGGGGTGGGCACAGATACGCAGTATTTT
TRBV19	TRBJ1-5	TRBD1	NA	CASSTGTGGIMPQHF	TGTGCCAGTAGTACCGGGACAGGGGGTATCATGCCCCAGCATTTT
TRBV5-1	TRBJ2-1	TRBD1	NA	CASSSPFDRENDNEQFF	TGCGCCAGCAGCTCCCCCTTCGACAGGGAAAACGACAATGAGCAGTTCTTC
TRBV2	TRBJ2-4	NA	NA	CASSDRNSGNIQYF	TGTGCCAGCAGTGATCGGAATAGCGGCAACATTCAGTACTTC
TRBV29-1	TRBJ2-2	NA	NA	CGAGNTGELFF	TGCGGGGCCGGGAACACCGGGGAGCTGTTTTTT
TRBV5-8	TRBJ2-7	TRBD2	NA	CASSGTGGSYEQYF	TGTGCCAGCAGCGGAACGGGGGGGTCCTACGAGCAGTACTTC
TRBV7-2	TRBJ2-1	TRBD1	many	CAGGTGVTGEQFF	TGTGCCGGTGGGACAGGGGTAACGGGTGAGCAGTTCTTC
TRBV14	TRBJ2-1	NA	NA	CASSQETNRGMDNEQFF	TGTGCCAGCAGCCAAGAAACGAATAGGGGGATGGACAATGAGCAGTTCTTC